This TCR beta chain is from a study of beta chain features in type 1 diabetes. From germline, CDR1 is SGHDT and CDR2 YYEEEE. There are 16 residues in the CDR3. V dropped 1 base and J dropped 2 bases, with 10 bases sitting between them. Notes on the study in general: The analysis here could not establish whether HLA type shapes TCRB rearrangement.

On this clone itself: What it binds is unknown.

Expressed TCRB transcripts were sequenced after all isolated RNA was converted to cDNA. The repertoire was sequenced with immunoSEQ multiplex PCR; TCRdb's copy has only in-frame clones and lacks some. In the table there are approximately 120,000 clones, about 40% of which are singletons. Source material: stem cell memory CD4+ T cells from blood. The sequence was collected from a woman in her late teens or twenties in good health. The chain employs TRBV5-6 and TRBJ2-6; tentative D call: TRBD2 (5 bases). This chain's CDR3 is CASSLRGLPGANVLTF. The CDR3 nucleotides are TGTGCCAGCAGCTTGAGAGGGTTGCCTGGGGCCAACGTCCTGACTTTC.